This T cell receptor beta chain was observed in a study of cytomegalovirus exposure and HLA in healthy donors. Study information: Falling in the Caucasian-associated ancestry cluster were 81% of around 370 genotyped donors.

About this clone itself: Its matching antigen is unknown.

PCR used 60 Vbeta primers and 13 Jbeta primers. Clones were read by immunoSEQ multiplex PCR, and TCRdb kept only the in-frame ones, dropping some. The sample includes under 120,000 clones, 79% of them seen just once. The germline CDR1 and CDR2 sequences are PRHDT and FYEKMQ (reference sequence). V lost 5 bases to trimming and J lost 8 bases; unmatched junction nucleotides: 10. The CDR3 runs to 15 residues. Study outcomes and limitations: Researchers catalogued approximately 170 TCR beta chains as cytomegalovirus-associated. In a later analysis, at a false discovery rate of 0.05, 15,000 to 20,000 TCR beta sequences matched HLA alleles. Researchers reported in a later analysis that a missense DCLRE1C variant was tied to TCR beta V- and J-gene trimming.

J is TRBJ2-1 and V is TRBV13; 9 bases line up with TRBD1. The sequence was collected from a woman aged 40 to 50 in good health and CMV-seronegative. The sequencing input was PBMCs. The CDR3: CASSMGTGHTDEQFF. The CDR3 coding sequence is TGTGCCAGCAGCATGGGGACAGGGCATACGGATGAGCAGTTCTTC.